A single sample is the source of the 32 T cell receptor beta chains below, sequenced in a study of beta chain features in type 1 diabetes. Study-wide findings and caveats: All four CD4+ subsets of Type 1 diabetes patients contained TCRB CDR3s that were moderately but significantly shorter.

Expressed TCRB transcripts were sequenced because the isolated RNA had all been reverse transcribed beforehand. Some clones are missing from TCRdb's copy, which holds only in-frame ones; the method was immunoSEQ multiplex PCR. Here the sample spans a few hundred thousand clones, approximately 16% being singletons. The antigens of these receptors remain unknown. Specimen: naive CD4+ T cells from blood. The receptors were sampled from a man aged 30 to 45 with type 1 diabetes.

The chain uses TRBV6-1 and TRBJ2-1; unclear D gene. Per the germline V gene, CDR1 is MNHNS and CDR2 is SASEGT. This CDR3 has 14 residues. V dropped 6 bases and J dropped 0 bases, with 9 bases sitting between them. CDR3: CASSKGSSYNEQFF. As DNA, the CDR3 is TGTGCCAGCAGCAAGGGAAGCTCCTACAATGAGCAGTTCTTC.

This clone was observed a few times. This chain connects TRBV19 to TRBJ2-1, with D unresolved. The CDR3 extends over 12 amino acids. The germline V and J ends were trimmed by 0 bases and 8 bases, with 5 bases remaining between them. Germline V CDR1 and CDR2: LNHDA, SQIVND (reference sequence). CDR3 DNA: TGTGCCAGTAGTATAGAGTACTATGAGCAGTTCTTC. This sequence encodes CASSIEYYEQFF.

This clone was detected only a few times. The same CDR3 is also encoded by other DNA sequences in this sample. V and J are TRBV29-1 and TRBJ2-3, with D unresolved. In germline, CDR1 is SQVTM, CDR2 ANQGSEA. V was clipped by 6 bases and J by 1 base, with 5 bases between them. This CDR3 spans 11 amino acids. CDR3 loop: CSVGGTDTQYF. CDR3 sequence (DNA): TGCAGCGTAGGAGGCACAGATACGCAGTATTTT.

This clone was found a few times. The chain links TRBV5-1 to TRBJ2-1, with D unresolved. V dropped 4 bases and J dropped 5 bases, with 4 bases sitting between them. This CDR3 spans 11 amino acids. Germline-derived CDR1 and CDR2 are SGHRS and YFSETQ. CDR3 DNA sequence: TGCGCCAGCAGCCAGGACAATGAGCAGTTCTTC. This gives the protein CASSQDNEQFF.

The chain uses TRBV20-1 and TRBJ2-1; no reliable D call. CDR1 DFQATT and CDR2 SNEGSKA come from the germline V gene (reference sequence). V was clipped by 5 bases and J by 6 bases, with 8 bases between them. This CDR3 is built from 11 residues. CDR3 loop: CSAHYPNEQFF. In nucleotides, the CDR3 is TGCAGTGCTCACTACCCCAATGAGCAGTTCTTC.

The V and J genes are TRBV29-1 and TRBJ1-2; 7 bases agree with TRBD1. Trimming took 6 bases from V and 8 from J; bases not matched to a gene: 15. The CDR3 is 14 amino acids. CDR1 and CDR2 (germline): SQVTM, ANQGSEA. The CDR3 sequence: CSVARTGQREGYTF. The CDR3, as DNA: TGCAGCGTCGCCCGGACGGGACAGAGGGAAGGCTACACCTTC. The variable domain in full, with the rest retrieved from reference TRBV29-1 and TRBJ1-2, is SAVISQKPSRDICQRGTSLTIQCQVDSQVTMMFWYRQQPGQSLTLIATANQGSEATYESGFVIDKFPISRPNLTFSTLTVSNMSPEDSSIYLCSVARTGQREGYTFGSGTRLTVV.

The rearrangement links TRBV9 to TRBJ1-3; 7 bases match TRBD1. The trim removed 4 bases at V and 1 base at J, leaving 8 bases unmatched. The V gene's germline CDR1 is SGDLS and CDR2 YYNGEE. This CDR3 region has 16 residues. The CDR3: CASSPPGQNSGNTIYF. CDR3 nucleotides: TGTGCCAGCAGCCCTCCGGGACAGAATTCTGGAAACACCATATATTTT.

This clone was detected only once. Other DNA sequences within the sample encode an identical CDR3. The chain employs TRBV29-1 and TRBJ1-1, with D hard to call. The CDR3 is 13 residues long. The germline V gene encodes CDR1 SQVTM and CDR2 ANQGSEA. V was trimmed by 4 bases and J by 0 bases, leaving 9 bases between them. CDR3 DNA: TGCAGCGTTGGCGGGCTCATGAACACTGAAGCTTTCTTT. It is translated as CSVGGLMNTEAFF. Drawing the rest from reference TRBV29-1 and TRBJ1-1, the complete variable domain is SAVISQKPSRDICQRGTSLTIQCQVDSQVTMMFWYRQQPGQSLTLIATANQGSEATYESGFVIDKFPISRPNLTFSTLTVSNMSPEDSSIYLCSVGGLMNTEAFFGQGTRLTVV.

The CDR3 sequence is CASRGIPHKQGKPSSGANVLTF. CDR3 nucleotides: TGTGCCAGCAGAGGTATCCCCCATAAGCAGGGAAAACCCAGCTCTGGGGCCAACGTCCTGACTTTC. The rearrangement links TRBV7-3 to TRBJ2-6; TRBD1 might be the D (5 bases). The germline CDR1 and CDR2 sequences are SGHTA and FQGTGA. The CDR3 is made up of 22 amino acids. Between the trimmed V and J ends, which lost 6 bases and 0 bases, there was a span of 30 bases.

This clone occurred a few times. V is TRBV5-4 and J is TRBJ2-1; D is ambiguous. V was cut by 1 base and J by 2 bases, with 16 bases left in between. Germline V gene data show CDR1 as SGHNT and CDR2 as YYREEE (reference sequence). The CDR3 has 17 amino acids. The CDR3: CASSLPRQLQTYNEQFF. DNA of the CDR3: TGTGCCAGCAGCTTGCCGCGACAACTTCAAACCTACAATGAGCAGTTCTTC.

This rearrangement joins TRBV30 to TRBJ1-1; D may be TRBD1 (5 bases). The CDR3 loop spans 13 amino acids. Germline lookup yields CDR1 GTSNPN and CDR2 SVGIG (reference sequence). V lost 4 bases and J lost 3, with 12 bases in between. For the CDR3, the DNA is TGTGCCTGGAAGGGGCTGGGCGACACTGAAGCTTTCTTT. It yields the protein CAWKGLGDTEAFF.

V is TRBV30 and J is TRBJ1-2; D is perhaps TRBD1 (5 bases). The CDR3 consists of 13 residues. From germline, CDR1 is GTSNPN and CDR2 SVGIG (reference sequence). V was shortened by 3 bases and J by 7 bases, with 15 bases between the two germline ends. CDR3 loop: CAWRTQGSAGYTF. CDR3 coding DNA: TGTGCCTGGAGAACGCAGGGTTCTGCTGGCTACACCTTC. The variable domain in full, completed from reference TRBV30 and TRBJ1-2, reads SQTIHQWPATLVQPVGSPLSLECTVEGTSNPNLYWYRQAAGRGLQLLFYSVGIGQISSEVPQNLSASRPQDRQFILSSKKLLLSDSGFYLCAWRTQGSAGYTFGSGTRLTVV.

The CDR3: CAISPTSGSVDEQYF. For the CDR3, the DNA is TGTGCCATCAGTCCGACTAGCGGGAGCGTCGACGAGCAGTACTTC. This chain joins TRBV10-3 and TRBJ2-7; 12 bases are shared with TRBD2. Trimming removed 5 bases from V and 5 bases from J; junction bases left unmatched: 7. The length of the CDR3 is 15 residues. Germline V gene sequence: CDR1 ENHRY, CDR2 SYGVKD.

The J gene is TRBJ1-4, the V gene TRBV30; no firm D call. V lost 4 bases, J lost 2 bases, and 11 bases lay in between. CDR3 length equals 14 residues. Germline CDR1 is GTSNPN and CDR2 is SVGIG (reference sequence). The CDR3 coding sequence is TGTGCCTGGACGGAGGGATTTACTAATGAAAAACTGTTTTTT. Amino acid sequence: CAWTEGFTNEKLFF.

In its sample, this clone was seen a few times. The chain recombines TRBV28 with TRBJ2-7, with D possibly being TRBD1 (5 bases). This CDR3 contains 12 residues. Germline V CDR1 and CDR2: MDHEN, SYDVKM. V was trimmed by 2 bases and J by 6 bases, leaving 8 bases between them. The CDR3 sequence is CASSLAGREQYF. CDR3 coding DNA: TGTGCCAGCAGTTTAGCAGGGCGCGAGCAGTACTTC.

The CDR3 DNA reads as TGTGCCAGCTCACTACCCTTCGATACGCAGTATTTT. The encoded protein is CASSLPFDTQYF. V and J are TRBV18 and TRBJ2-3, with unresolved D. Per the germline V gene, CDR1 is KGHSH and CDR2 is LQKENI. This CDR3 contains 12 residues. V lost 4 bases to trimming and J lost 6 bases, with 8 bases between them.

J is TRBJ2-5 and V is TRBV27; a weak D match, TRBD1 (6 bases). V lost 6 bases to trimming and J lost 4 bases, with 15 bases between them. The CDR3 spans 14 residues. Germline-derived CDR1 and CDR2 are MNHEY and SMNVEV (reference sequence). CDR3 nucleotide sequence: TGTGCCAGCAGAATTTCCAGGGGTGGAGAGACCCAGTACTTC. Translating it yields CASRISRGGETQYF.

This chain joins TRBV7-2 and TRBJ2-1; 8 positions agree with TRBD2. J lost 10 bases, V lost 5 bases, and 10 bases had no gene match. The germline V gene has CDR1 SGHTA and CDR2 FQGNSA. The CDR3 has 14 amino acids. The CDR3 reads CASSTSGSGLEQFF. In DNA, the CDR3 is TGTGCCAGCAGCACGAGCGGGAGCGGGCTCGAGCAGTTCTTC.

The table lists this clone with a few counts. The rearrangement uses TRBV10-3 and TRBJ2-1, with TRBD2 identical over 7 bases. Germline V gene sequence: CDR1 ENHRY, CDR2 SYGVKD. With V trimmed by 10 bases and J by 4 bases, 7 bases remained unmatched. This CDR3 is 13 amino acids long. This CDR3 reads CANQGLPYNEQFF. DNA of the CDR3: TGTGCCAACCAGGGACTACCTTACAATGAGCAGTTCTTC.

In this sample, this clone turned up a few times. Distinct nucleotide sequences in the sample also encode this CDR3. The chain combines TRBV30 with TRBJ2-5; no reliable D call. With 2 bases removed from V and 2 bases from J, the gap between germline ends came to 3 bases. Germline V lookup: CDR1 GTSNPN, CDR2 SVGIG (reference sequence). The CDR3 contains 11 residues. CDR3 coding DNA: TGTGCCTGGAGTAATCAAGAGACCCAGTACTTC. It is translated as CAWSNQETQYF.

This chain links TRBV9 with TRBJ2-7; D is tentatively TRBD1 or TRBD2 (5 bases each). Trimming left V 0 bases short and J 2 bases short, with 12 bases between. CDR1 and CDR2 (germline): SGDLS, YYNGEE. The CDR3 consists of 15 residues. As DNA, the CDR3 is TGTGCCAGCAGCGTAGCTACGGGACCCACCTACGAGCAGTACTTC. Its protein is CASSVATGPTYEQYF.

This clone was counted between two and nine times. The chain couples TRBV7-6 to TRBJ2-7, with D possibly being TRBD2 (5 bases). Germline CDR1 reads SGHVS; CDR2 reads FNYEAQ. This CDR3 is built from 15 residues. V lost 1 base, J lost 2 bases, and 12 bases lay in between. In DNA, the CDR3 is TGTGCCAGCAGCTTAGAGACCAGCGGCACCTACGAGCAGTACTTC. This gives the protein CASSLETSGTYEQYF. Looking up the rest from reference TRBV7-6 and TRBJ2-7 gives the full variable domain: GAGVSQSPRYKVTKRGQDVALRCDPISGHVSLYWYRQALGQGPEFLTYFNYEAQQDKSGLPNDRFSAERPEGSISTLTIQRTEQRDSAMYRCASSLETSGTYEQYFGPGTRLTVT.

This clone was counted between two and nine times. The V and J genes are TRBV30 and TRBJ2-2; D unclear. The CDR3 has 15 residues. Germline CDR1 GTSNPN, CDR2 SVGIG (reference sequence). Deletions cut 2 bases from V and 0 bases from J, with 10 bases between. Here the CDR3 DNA reads TGTGCCTGGAGTCTGCGGTTCGCGAACACCGGGGAGCTGTTTTTT. Translated: CAWSLRFANTGELFF.

This sequence joins TRBV7-3 and TRBJ1-1, with 7 positions matching TRBD1. V gave up 2 bases and J gave up 0 bases; unmatched junction bases: 6. The CDR3 length is 16 residues. Germline loops: CDR1 SGHTA, CDR2 FQGTGA. CDR3 sequence reads: CASSLGTAIMNTEAFF. The CDR3 DNA reads TGTGCCAGCAGCTTAGGGACAGCTATAATGAACACTGAAGCTTTCTTT.

This chain connects TRBV4-1 to TRBJ2-1; no firm D call. The CDR3 has 16 amino acids. Trimming left V 1 base short and J 0 bases short, with 10 bases between. Germline V gene data show CDR1 as MGHRA and CDR2 as YSYEKL. For the CDR3, the DNA is TGCGCCAGCAGCCAAGCACTGGGTTCCTCCTACAATGAGCAGTTCTTC. This encodes CASSQALGSSYNEQFF.

The V gene is TRBV27, the J gene TRBJ2-7; D gene unclear. Germline V gene lookup returns CDR1 MNHEY and CDR2 SMNVEV (reference sequence). V shed 4 bases and J shed 1 base, with 11 bases lying between them. The CDR3 covers 14 residues. This chain's CDR3 is CASSSFGHSYEQYF. In DNA form, the CDR3 reads TGTGCCAGCAGTTCGTTCGGTCATTCCTACGAGCAGTACTTC.

V gene TRBV27 combines with J gene TRBJ2-7; no firm D call. Germline assignment: CDR1 MNHEY and CDR2 SMNVEV (reference sequence). There are 12 residues in the CDR3. V lost 6 bases, J lost 7 bases, and 13 bases lay in between. The CDR3 nucleotides are TGTGCCAGCAGGCACGCAGCGAGAGAGCAGTACTTC. This gives the protein CASRHAAREQYF.

The chain uses TRBV7-9 and TRBJ2-5; D gene ambiguous. This CDR3 region has 12 residues. V lost 6 bases and J 5 bases, leaving 10 bases between the germline ends. The V gene's germline CDR1 is SEHNR and CDR2 FQNEAQ (reference sequence). For the CDR3, the DNA is TGTGCCAGCAGTCCGATTTCCGAGACCCAGTACTTC. Protein product: CASSPISETQYF.

J is TRBJ2-5 and V is TRBV5-1; 8 bases fit TRBD2. The germline V gene has CDR1 SGHRS and CDR2 YFSETQ. Losses at the gene ends were 2 bases for V and 2 bases for J; bases not matched to a gene: 5. This CDR3 spans 15 amino acids. CDR3 in amino acids: CASSFETSVQETQYF. DNA for the CDR3: TGCGCCAGCAGCTTCGAGACTAGCGTGCAAGAGACCCAGTACTTC.

The sample holds a few counts of this clone. This chain joins TRBV30 and TRBJ2-7, with 11 bases matching TRBD2. The CDR3 loop spans 14 amino acids. Germline lookup yields CDR1 GTSNPN and CDR2 SVGIG (reference sequence). V shed 3 bases and J 6 bases; nucleotides not matched to a gene: 7. CDR3 bases: TGTGCCTGGAGCATACTAGCGGGAGTACCCGAGCAGTACTTC. It yields the protein CAWSILAGVPEQYF.

This clone was counted between two and nine times. The CDR3 DNA reads TGCAGCCATCCCGGGACAGGGGGATCAGAGACCCAGTACTTC. This translates into CSHPGTGGSETQYF. The rearrangement uses TRBV29-1 and TRBJ2-5; 11 positions agree with TRBD1. Germline-derived CDR1 and CDR2 are SQVTM and ANQGSEA. The junction had 9 bases not matched to a gene; V was cut back by 8 bases and J by 4 bases. The CDR3 contains 14 residues.

J is TRBJ1-2 and V is TRBV30; D remains ambiguous. The length of the CDR3 is 13 residues. V lost 0 bases and J 7 bases, leaving 12 bases between the germline ends. Looked up from germline, CDR1 is GTSNPN and CDR2 is SVGIG (reference sequence). CDR3 in amino acids: CAWSVRPRLGYTF. The CDR3 DNA sequence: TGTGCCTGGAGTGTACGGCCTCGACTTGGCTACACCTTC. Drawing the rest from reference TRBV30 and TRBJ1-2, the complete variable domain is SQTIHQWPATLVQPVGSPLSLECTVEGTSNPNLYWYRQAAGRGLQLLFYSVGIGQISSEVPQNLSASRPQDRQFILSSKKLLLSDSGFYLCAWSVRPRLGYTFGSGTRLTVV.